This record covers a single TCR beta chain. This entry is derived from a study of CD8 T cells in Susac syndrome. From germline, CDR1 is SEHNR and CDR2 FQNEAQ (reference sequence). This CDR3 is built from 15 residues. The V end lost 4 bases, the J end lost 0 bases, and 12 bases lay between the germline ends. Random hexamers were used to reverse transcribe about 0.5 to 1 ug of RNA. An immunoSEQ multiplex PCR generated amplified TCR beta CDR3 products spanning 54 Vbeta and 13 Jbeta. One entry per CDR3 protein, called by TCRdb with MiXCR from the immunoSEQ multiplex PCR reads. The sample yields around 45,000 distinct CDR3 sequences, about 91% seen once.

This rearrangement joins TRBV7-9 to TRBJ1-2; unclear D gene. The TCR originated in a human donor in good health. Sequencing used CD8+ T cells from PBMCs. The CDR3 protein is CASSSATGSNYGYTF. CDR3 in DNA: TGTGCCAGCAGCTCCGCGACGGGCTCTAACTATGGCTACACCTTC.